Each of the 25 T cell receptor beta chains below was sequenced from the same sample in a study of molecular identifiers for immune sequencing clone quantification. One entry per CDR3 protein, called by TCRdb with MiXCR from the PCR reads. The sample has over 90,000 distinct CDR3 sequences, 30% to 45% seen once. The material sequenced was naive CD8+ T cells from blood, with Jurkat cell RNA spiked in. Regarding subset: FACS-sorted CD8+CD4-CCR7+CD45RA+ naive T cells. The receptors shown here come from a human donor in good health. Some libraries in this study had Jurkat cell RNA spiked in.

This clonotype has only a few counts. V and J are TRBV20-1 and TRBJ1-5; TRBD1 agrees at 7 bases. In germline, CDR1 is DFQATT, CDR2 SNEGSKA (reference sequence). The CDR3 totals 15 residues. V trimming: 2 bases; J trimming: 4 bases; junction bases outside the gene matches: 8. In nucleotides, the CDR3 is TGCAGTGCTAGAAAGACAGGGACTAGGAATCAGCCCCAGCATTTT. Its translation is CSARKTGTRNQPQHF.

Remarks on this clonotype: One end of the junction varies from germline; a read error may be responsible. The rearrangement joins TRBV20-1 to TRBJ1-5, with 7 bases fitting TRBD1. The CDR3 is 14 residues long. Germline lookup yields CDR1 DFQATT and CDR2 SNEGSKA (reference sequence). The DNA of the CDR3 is TGCAGTGCTAGTGTTCTAGGGGGCAAACAGCCCCAGCATTTT. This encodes CSASVLGGKQPQHF.

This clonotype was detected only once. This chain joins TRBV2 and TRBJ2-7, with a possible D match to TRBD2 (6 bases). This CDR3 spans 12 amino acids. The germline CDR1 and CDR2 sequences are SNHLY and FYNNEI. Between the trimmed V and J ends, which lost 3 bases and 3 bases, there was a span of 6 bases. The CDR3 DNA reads TGTGCCAGCAGTGAGGGGGGCTACGAGCAGTACTTC. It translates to CASSEGGYEQYF. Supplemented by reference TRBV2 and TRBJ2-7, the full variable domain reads EPEVTQTPSHQVTQMGQEVILRCVPISNHLYFYWYRQILGQKVEFLVSFYNNEISEKSEIFDDQFSVERPDGSNFTLKIRSTKLEDSAMYFCASSEGGYEQYFGPGTRLTVT.

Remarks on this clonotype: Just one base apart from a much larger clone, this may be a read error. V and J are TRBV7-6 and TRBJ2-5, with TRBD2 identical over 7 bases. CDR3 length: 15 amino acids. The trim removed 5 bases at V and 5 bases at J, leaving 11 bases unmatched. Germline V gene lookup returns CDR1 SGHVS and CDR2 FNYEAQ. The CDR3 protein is CASSPGASGLETQYF. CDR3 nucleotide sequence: TGTGCCAGCAGCCCCGGGGCTAGCGGCCTGGAGACCCAGTACTTC. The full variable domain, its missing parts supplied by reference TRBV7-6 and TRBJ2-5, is GAGVSQSPRYKVTKRGQDVALRCDPISGHVSLYWYRQALGQGPEFLTYFNYEAQQDKSGLPNDRFSAERPEGSISTLTIQRTEQRDSAMYRCASSPGASGLETQYFGPGTRLLVL.

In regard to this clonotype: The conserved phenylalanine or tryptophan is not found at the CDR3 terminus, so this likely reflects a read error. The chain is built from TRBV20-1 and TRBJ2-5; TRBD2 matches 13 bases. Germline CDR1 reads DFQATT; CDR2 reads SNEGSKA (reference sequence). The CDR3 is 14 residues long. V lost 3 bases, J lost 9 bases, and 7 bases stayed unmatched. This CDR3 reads CSARRTSGRLAQYI. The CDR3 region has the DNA TGCAGTGCTAGGAGGACTAGCGGGAGATTGGCCCAGTACATC.

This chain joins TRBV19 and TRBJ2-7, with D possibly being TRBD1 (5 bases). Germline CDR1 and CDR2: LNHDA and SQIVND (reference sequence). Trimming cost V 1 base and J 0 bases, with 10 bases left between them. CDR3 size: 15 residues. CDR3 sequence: CASSIADTHSYEQYF. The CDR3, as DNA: TGTGCCAGTAGTATAGCGGACACCCACTCCTACGAGCAGTACTTC. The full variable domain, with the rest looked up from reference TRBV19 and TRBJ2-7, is DGGITQSPKYLFRKEGQNVTLSCEQNLNHDAMYWYRQDPGQGLRLIYYSQIVNDFQKGDIAEGYSVSREKKESFPLTVTSAQKNPTAFYLCASSIADTHSYEQYFGPGTRLTVT.

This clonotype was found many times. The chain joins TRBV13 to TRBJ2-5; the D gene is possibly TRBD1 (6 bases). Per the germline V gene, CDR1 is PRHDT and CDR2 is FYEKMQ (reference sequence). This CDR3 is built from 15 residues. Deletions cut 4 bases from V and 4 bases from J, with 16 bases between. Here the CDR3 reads CASSYRTALPETQYF. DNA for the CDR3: TGTGCCAGCAGCTATCGGACAGCACTCCCAGAGACCCAGTACTTC.

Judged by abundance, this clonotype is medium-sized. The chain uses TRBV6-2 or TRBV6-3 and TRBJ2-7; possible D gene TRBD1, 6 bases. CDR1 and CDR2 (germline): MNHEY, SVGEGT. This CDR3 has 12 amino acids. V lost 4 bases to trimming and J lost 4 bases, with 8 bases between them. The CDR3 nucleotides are TGTGCCAGCAGTTTCGGACAGTACGAGCAGTACTTC. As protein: CASSFGQYEQYF.

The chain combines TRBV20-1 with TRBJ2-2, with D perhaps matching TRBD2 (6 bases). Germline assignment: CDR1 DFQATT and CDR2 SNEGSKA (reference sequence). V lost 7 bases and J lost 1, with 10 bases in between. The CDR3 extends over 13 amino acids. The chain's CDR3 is CSGRDLNTGELFF. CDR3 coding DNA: TGCAGTGGCCGGGACTTGAACACCGGGGAGCTGTTTTTT.

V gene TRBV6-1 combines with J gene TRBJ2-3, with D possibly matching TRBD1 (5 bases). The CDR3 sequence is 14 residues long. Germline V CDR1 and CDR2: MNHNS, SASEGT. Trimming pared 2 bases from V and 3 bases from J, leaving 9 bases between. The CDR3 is CASSETRVTDTQYF. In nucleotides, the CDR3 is TGTGCCAGCAGTGAAACCAGGGTAACAGATACGCAGTATTTT.

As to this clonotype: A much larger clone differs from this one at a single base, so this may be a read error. CDR3 coding DNA: TGTGCCAGTAGTATAGGGACACGATGTTTTTCTGAAGCTTTCTTT. Residues: CASSIGTRCFSEAFF. V and J are TRBV19 and TRBJ1-1; tentative D call: TRBD1 (5 bases). The CDR3 length is 15 residues. V was trimmed by 1 base and J by 6 bases, leaving 15 bases between them. Germline assignment: CDR1 LNHDA and CDR2 SQIVND (reference sequence).

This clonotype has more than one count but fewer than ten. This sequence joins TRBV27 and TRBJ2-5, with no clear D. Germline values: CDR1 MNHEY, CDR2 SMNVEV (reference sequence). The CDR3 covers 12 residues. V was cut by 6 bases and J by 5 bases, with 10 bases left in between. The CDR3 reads CASRGWWETQYF. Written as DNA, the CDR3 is TGTGCCAGCAGAGGGTGGTGGGAGACCCAGTACTTC.

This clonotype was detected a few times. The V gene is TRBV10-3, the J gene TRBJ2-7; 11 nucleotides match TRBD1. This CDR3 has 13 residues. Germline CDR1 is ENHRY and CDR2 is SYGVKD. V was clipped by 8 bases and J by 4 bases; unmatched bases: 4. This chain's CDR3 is CAIFGQGAYEQYF. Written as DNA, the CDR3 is TGTGCCATCTTCGGACAGGGGGCGTACGAGCAGTACTTC.

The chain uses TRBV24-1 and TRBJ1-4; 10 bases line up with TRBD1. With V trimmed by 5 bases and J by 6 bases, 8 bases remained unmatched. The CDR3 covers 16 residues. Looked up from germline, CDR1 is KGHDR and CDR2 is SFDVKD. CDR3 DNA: TGTGCCACCAGTGGCGTGGGGACAGGGGAAGATGAAAAACTGTTTTTT. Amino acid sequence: CATSGVGTGEDEKLFF.

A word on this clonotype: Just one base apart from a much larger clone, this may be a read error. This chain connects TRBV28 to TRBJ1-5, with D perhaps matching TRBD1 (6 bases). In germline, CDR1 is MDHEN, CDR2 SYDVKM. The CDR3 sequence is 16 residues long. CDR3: CACSLSGADGNQPQHF. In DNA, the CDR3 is TGTGCCTGCAGTTTATCAGGGGCGGATGGCAATCAGCCCCAGCATTTT.

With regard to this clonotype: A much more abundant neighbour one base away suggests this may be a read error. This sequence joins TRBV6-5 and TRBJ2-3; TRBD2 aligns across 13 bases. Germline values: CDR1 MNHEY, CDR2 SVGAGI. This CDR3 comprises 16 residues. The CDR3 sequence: CASSLLAGGSTDTLYF. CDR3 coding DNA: TGTGCCAGCAGTTTACTAGCGGGAGGGAGCACAGATACGCTGTATTTT.

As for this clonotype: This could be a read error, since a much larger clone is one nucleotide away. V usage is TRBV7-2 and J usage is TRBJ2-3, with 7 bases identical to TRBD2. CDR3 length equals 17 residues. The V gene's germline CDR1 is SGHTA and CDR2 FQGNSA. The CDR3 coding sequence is TGTGCCTGCAGCTTATCCCCTAGCGGAGGAAGCACAGATACGCAGTATTTT. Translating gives CACSLSPSGGSTDTQYF.

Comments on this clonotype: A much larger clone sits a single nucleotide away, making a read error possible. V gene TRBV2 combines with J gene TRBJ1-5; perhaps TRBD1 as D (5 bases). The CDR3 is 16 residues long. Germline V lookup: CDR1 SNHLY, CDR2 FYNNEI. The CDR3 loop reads CASSGGRWGSNRPQHF. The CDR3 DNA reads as TGTGCCAGCAGTGGGGGACGGTGGGGTAGCAATCGGCCCCAGCATTTT.

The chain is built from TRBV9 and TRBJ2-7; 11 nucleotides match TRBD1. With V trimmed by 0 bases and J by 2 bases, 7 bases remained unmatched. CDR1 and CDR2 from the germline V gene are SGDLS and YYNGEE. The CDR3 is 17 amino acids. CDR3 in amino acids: CASSVAGQGALAYEQYF. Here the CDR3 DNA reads TGTGCCAGCAGCGTAGCCGGACAGGGGGCGTTAGCCTACGAGCAGTACTTC.

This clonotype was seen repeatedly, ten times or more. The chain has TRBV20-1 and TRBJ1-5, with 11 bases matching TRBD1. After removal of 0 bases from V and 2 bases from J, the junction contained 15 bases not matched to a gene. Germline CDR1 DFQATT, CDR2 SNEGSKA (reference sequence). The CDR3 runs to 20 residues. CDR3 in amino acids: CSARDLQPPGTGGRNQPQHF. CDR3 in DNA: TGCAGTGCTAGAGATCTCCAGCCCCCGGGGACAGGGGGACGCAATCAGCCCCAGCATTTT.

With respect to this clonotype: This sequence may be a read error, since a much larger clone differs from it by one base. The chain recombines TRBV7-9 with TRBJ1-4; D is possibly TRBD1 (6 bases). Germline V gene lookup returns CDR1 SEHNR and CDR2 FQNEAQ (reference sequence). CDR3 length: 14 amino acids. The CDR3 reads CASSFQGTNENLFF. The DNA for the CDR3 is TGTGCCAGCAGCTTTCAGGGGACTAATGAAAATCTGTTTTTT.

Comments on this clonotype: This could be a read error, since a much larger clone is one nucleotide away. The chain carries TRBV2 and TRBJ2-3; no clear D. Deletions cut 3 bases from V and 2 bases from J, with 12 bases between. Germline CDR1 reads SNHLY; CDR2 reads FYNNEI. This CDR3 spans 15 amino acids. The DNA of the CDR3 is TGTGCCAGCAGTGAGGAACTCCACTTCACAGATACGCAGTATTTT. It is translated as CASSEELHFTDTQYF.

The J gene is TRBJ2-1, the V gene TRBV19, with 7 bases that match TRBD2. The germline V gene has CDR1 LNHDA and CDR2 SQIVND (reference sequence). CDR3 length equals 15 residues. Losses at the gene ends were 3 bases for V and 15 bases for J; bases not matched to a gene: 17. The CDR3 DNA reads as TGTGCCAGTAGTATTAAAGGGACTAACCCCCAGAGAACGTTCTTC. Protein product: CASSIKGTNPQRTFF. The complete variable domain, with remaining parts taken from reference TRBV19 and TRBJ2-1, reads DGGITQSPKYLFRKEGQNVTLSCEQNLNHDAMYWYRQDPGQGLRLIYYSQIVNDFQKGDIAEGYSVSREKKESFPLTVTSAQKNPTAFYLCASSIKGTNPQRTFFGPGTRLTVL.

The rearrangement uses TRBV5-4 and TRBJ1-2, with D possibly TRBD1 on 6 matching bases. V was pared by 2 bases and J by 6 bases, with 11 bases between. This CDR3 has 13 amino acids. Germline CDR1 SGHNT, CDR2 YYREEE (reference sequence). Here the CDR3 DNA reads TGTGCCAGCAGCTTTAGGGGGGGCGATGGCTACACCTTC. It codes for CASSFRGGDGYTF.

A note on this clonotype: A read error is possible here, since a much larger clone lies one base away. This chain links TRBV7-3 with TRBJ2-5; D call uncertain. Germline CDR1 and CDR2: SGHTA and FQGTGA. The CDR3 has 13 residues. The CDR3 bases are TGTGCCGGCAGTCCGGCCTACCAAGAGACCCAGTACTTC. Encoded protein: CAGSPAYQETQYF.